What follows are 21 T cell receptor beta chains derived from one specimen sequenced in a study of blood T cell repertoires in COVID-19. TCRdb keeps only in-frame clones here, not all; method: immunoSEQ multiplex PCR. Altogether some 350,000 clones are present, 90% being singletons, with the ten largest covering 6.5%. Sequencing was done on a sample of peripheral blood. These TCRs come from a young man with active or convalescent COVID-19.

The gene calls are TRBV7-3 and TRBJ2-3, with TRBD1 as a possible D gene (6 bases). Germline V gene lookup returns CDR1 SGHTA and CDR2 FQGTGA. Deletions cut 1 base from V and 4 bases from J, with 12 bases between. The length of the CDR3 is 15 residues. The CDR3 coding sequence is TGTGCCAGCAGCTTAAGCCGTACAGGGCCAGATACGCAGTATTTT. Translating it yields CASSLSRTGPDTQYF.

This clone was recorded a few times. The chain joins TRBV7-2 to TRBJ2-1, with 11 bases matching TRBD2. In germline, CDR1 is SGHTA, CDR2 FQGNSA. This CDR3 comprises 17 residues. V was pared by 1 base and J by 7 bases, with 9 bases of the junction left unmatched. CDR3 amino acids: CASSLGVAGGRLNEQFF. In DNA, the CDR3 is TGTGCCAGCAGCTTAGGGGTAGCGGGGGGGCGATTAAATGAGCAGTTCTTC.

The chain couples TRBV7-3 to TRBJ2-3; 14 nucleotides line up with TRBD2. The CDR3 totals 16 residues. Germline trimming cut 5 bases from V and 6 bases from J; bases unmatched to any gene: 7. The germline gives CDR1 SGHTA, CDR2 FQGTGA. The CDR3 reads CASSPYGLAGGDTQYF. The CDR3 nucleotides are TGTGCCAGCAGCCCCTACGGACTAGCGGGAGGCGATACGCAGTATTTT.

The V and J genes are TRBV4-3 and TRBJ2-1; the match to TRBD2 covers 7 bases. The germline CDR1 and CDR2 sequences are LGHNA and YSLEER. The CDR3 has 15 amino acids. J gave up 2 bases and V 5 bases, and 6 bases lay outside the gene matches. The chain's CDR3 is CASSRSGGTYNEQFF. CDR3 coding DNA: TGCGCCAGCAGCAGGTCGGGGGGAACCTACAATGAGCAGTTCTTC.

The chain recombines TRBV18 with TRBJ2-7, with D possibly TRBD1 on 5 matching bases. CDR1 is KGHSH and CDR2 is LQKENI in the germline V gene. V lost 4 bases and J 2 bases, leaving 9 bases between the germline ends. The CDR3 extends over 13 amino acids. CDR3 sequence reads: CASSLGATYEQYF. The CDR3 coding sequence is TGTGCCAGCTCACTTGGGGCGACCTACGAGCAGTACTTC.

On this clone itself: The same CDR3 is also encoded by other DNA sequences in this sample. This CDR3 reads CASRRGGQETQYF. CDR3 nucleotides: TGTGCCAGCAGACGGGGGGGGCAAGAGACCCAGTACTTC. This chain joins TRBV12-3 or TRBV12-4 and TRBJ2-5; 8 nucleotides align to TRBD2. V was clipped by 6 bases and J by 2 bases; unmatched bases: 2. The length of the CDR3 is 13 residues.

The genes are TRBV5-1 and TRBJ2-1, with 12 positions matching TRBD2. The CDR3 runs to 16 residues. Germline assignment: CDR1 SGHRS and CDR2 YFSETQ. V was clipped by 0 bases and J by 2 bases; unmatched bases: 0. The CDR3 loop is CASSLGLAGAYNEQFF. In DNA, the CDR3 is TGCGCCAGCAGCTTGGGACTAGCGGGAGCCTACAATGAGCAGTTCTTC. Variable domain in full (rest from reference TRBV5-1 and TRBJ2-1): KAGVTQTPRYLIKTRGQQVTLSCSPISGHRSVSWYQQTPGQGLQFLFEYFSETQRNKGNFPGRFSGRQFSNSRSEMNVSTLELGDSALYLCASSLGLAGAYNEQFFGPGTRLTVL.

This clone was counted a single time. The rearrangement uses TRBV7-2 and TRBJ2-1, with 7 positions matching TRBD2. The CDR3 is 14 amino acids. Germline assignment: CDR1 SGHTA and CDR2 FQGNSA. The V gene end was trimmed by 2 bases and the J gene end by 10 bases; junction bases not matched to a gene: 8. CDR3 nucleotides: TGTGCCAGCAGCTTAATGGCGGGAGAAAGAGAGCAGTTCTTC. Its protein product is CASSLMAGEREQFF.

This clone appeared a single time. The V and J genes are TRBV4-1 and TRBJ1-5; no clear D. The CDR3 consists of 16 residues. V was pared by 1 base and J by 0 bases, with 10 bases between. Germline CDR1 MGHRA, CDR2 YSYEKL. The CDR3 region is CASSQVEQNSNQPQHF. As DNA, the CDR3 is TGCGCCAGCAGCCAAGTGGAGCAGAATAGCAATCAGCCCCAGCATTTT.

The chain has TRBV5-1 and TRBJ1-1, with TRBD1 identical over 8 bases. The V segment lost 4 bases and the J segment 4 bases; nucleotides outside the gene matches: 6. CDR1 and CDR2 from the germline V gene are SGHRS and YFSETQ. The CDR3 is made up of 14 amino acids. The CDR3 bases are TGCGCCAGCAGCACGGACAGGGTTAGCACTGAAGCTTTCTTT. It translates to CASSTDRVSTEAFF.

J is TRBJ2-1 and V is TRBV19; weak D call: TRBD2 (6 bases). The CDR3 has 15 amino acids. Germline assignment: CDR1 LNHDA and CDR2 SQIVND (reference sequence). The ends were cut back, 3 bases at V and 8 bases at J, with 17 bases in the middle. CDR3 loop: CASSIPGLPGYEQFF. The CDR3 DNA is TGTGCCAGTAGTATTCCGGGACTTCCTGGGTATGAGCAGTTCTTC.

This chain joins TRBV6-2 or TRBV6-3 and TRBJ2-7; perhaps TRBD1 as D (5 bases). In germline, CDR1 is MNHEY, CDR2 SVGEGT. The V gene lost 5 bases and the J gene lost 6 bases, with 17 bases spanning the gap. This CDR3 is built from 14 residues. CDR3 DNA sequence: TGTGCCAGCAGTGGTACGCACAGGTCCACCGAGCAGTACTTC. Amino acids: CASSGTHRSTEQYF.

The sample holds one count of this clone. The chain has TRBV3-1 (or the pseudogene TRBV3-2) and TRBJ2-6; TRBD1 matches at 9 bases. CDR1 and CDR2 from the germline V gene are LGHDT and YNNKEL (reference sequence). V shed 1 base, J shed 1 base, and the junction held 5 bases outside the gene matches. The CDR3 consists of 18 residues. This chain's CDR3 is CASSQVTGGASGANVLTF. Written as DNA, the CDR3 is TGTGCCAGCAGCCAAGTAACAGGGGGCGCGTCTGGGGCCAACGTCCTGACTTTC.

J is TRBJ2-2 and V is TRBV2; possible D gene TRBD2, 5 bases. The V end lost 7 bases, the J end lost 0 bases, and 12 bases lay between the germline ends. In germline, CDR1 is SNHLY, CDR2 FYNNEI. CDR3 size: 15 residues. The CDR3 bases are TGTGCCAGCACGGTAGTCGGGGCGAACACCGGGGAGCTGTTTTTT. This gives the protein CASTVVGANTGELFF.

This clone occurred a few times. V is TRBV29-1 and J is TRBJ2-2, with 7 bases identical to TRBD1. The CDR3 runs to 14 residues. Germline lookup yields CDR1 SQVTM and CDR2 ANQGSEA. Trimming at V came to 3 bases and at J to 5 bases, leaving 6 bases not matched to a gene. CDR3 residues: CSVDKGARTGELFF. CDR3 coding DNA: TGCAGCGTTGATAAGGGGGCGCGGACCGGGGAGCTGTTTTTT.

This chain uses TRBV5-1 with TRBJ1-2, with D possibly TRBD1 on 5 matching bases. V lost 0 bases, J lost 7 bases, and 13 bases lay in between. Looked up from germline, CDR1 is SGHRS and CDR2 is YFSETQ. The CDR3 runs 14 residues. The CDR3 nucleotides read TGCGCCAGCAGCTTGGTATTAAGGGGTAGTGGCTACACCTTC. Protein product: CASSLVLRGSGYTF.

The chain is built from TRBV4-3 and TRBJ2-1, with 10 positions matching TRBD2. V shed 2 bases, J shed 9 bases, and the junction held 4 bases outside the gene matches. The CDR3 length is 14 residues. Per germline, CDR1 LGHNA and CDR2 YSLEER. CDR3 sequence reads: CASSQPSGSGEQFF. CDR3 DNA sequence: TGCGCCAGCAGCCAACCTAGCGGGAGTGGTGAGCAGTTCTTC.

The chain combines TRBV11-2 with TRBJ2-2, with TRBD2 identical over 7 bases. Germline-derived CDR1 and CDR2 are SGHAT and FQNNGV. CDR3 length equals 16 residues. The ends lost 1 base at V and 7 bases at J; junction bases unmatched: 9. The CDR3 sequence is CASSLVWEGRGGELFF. The DNA of the CDR3 is TGTGCCAGCAGCTTAGTTTGGGAGGGCCGTGGCGGGGAGCTGTTTTTT.

This chain connects TRBV14 to TRBJ1-1; D possibly corresponds to TRBD1 (5 bases). This CDR3 region has 16 residues. The germline gives CDR1 SGHDN, CDR2 FVKESK. Trimming cost V 0 bases and J 4 bases, with 15 bases left between them. The CDR3 sequence is CASSQDYWTSSTEAFF. As DNA, the CDR3 is TGTGCCAGCAGCCAAGATTACTGGACATCCTCCACTGAAGCTTTCTTT.

The chain links TRBV18 to TRBJ2-2; D uncertain. The CDR3 consists of 13 residues. From germline, CDR1 is KGHSH and CDR2 LQKENI. Trimming shortened V by 3 bases and J by 5 bases, and 7 bases separated the two germline ends. The CDR3 DNA reads TGTGCCAGCTCACCGGCGAGGACCGGGGAGCTGTTTTTT. Protein: CASSPARTGELFF.

The table lists this clone with a count of one. The CDR3 protein is CASSLSFPRLAGIYNEQFF. In DNA form, the CDR3 reads TGTGCCAGCTCACTCAGTTTTCCCCGACTAGCGGGAATCTACAATGAGCAGTTCTTC. The rearrangement links TRBV18 to TRBJ2-1; 11 positions match TRBD2. CDR3 length equals 19 residues. The germline CDR1 and CDR2 sequences are KGHSH and LQKENI. V gave up 4 bases and J gave up 3 bases; unmatched junction bases: 14.